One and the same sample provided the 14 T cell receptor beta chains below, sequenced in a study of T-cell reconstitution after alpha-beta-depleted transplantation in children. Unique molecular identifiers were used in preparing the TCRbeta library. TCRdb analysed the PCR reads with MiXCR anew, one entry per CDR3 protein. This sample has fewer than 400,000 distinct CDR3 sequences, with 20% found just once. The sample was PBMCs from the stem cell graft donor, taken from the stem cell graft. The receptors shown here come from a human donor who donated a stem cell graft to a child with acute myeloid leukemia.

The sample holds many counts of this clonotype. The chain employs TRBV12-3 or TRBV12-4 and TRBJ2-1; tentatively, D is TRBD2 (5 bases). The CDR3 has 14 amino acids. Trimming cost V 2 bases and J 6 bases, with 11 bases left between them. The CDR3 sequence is CASSLPGFGNEQFF. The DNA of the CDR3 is TGTGCCAGCAGTTTACCGGGGTTTGGCAATGAGCAGTTCTTC.

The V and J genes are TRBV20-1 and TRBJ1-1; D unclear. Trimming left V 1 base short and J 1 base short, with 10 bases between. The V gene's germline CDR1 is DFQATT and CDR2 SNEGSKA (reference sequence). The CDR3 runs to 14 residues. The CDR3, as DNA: TGCAGTGCTAGAGGGGGAGGGTGGAACACTGAAGCTTTCTTT. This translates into CSARGGGWNTEAFF.

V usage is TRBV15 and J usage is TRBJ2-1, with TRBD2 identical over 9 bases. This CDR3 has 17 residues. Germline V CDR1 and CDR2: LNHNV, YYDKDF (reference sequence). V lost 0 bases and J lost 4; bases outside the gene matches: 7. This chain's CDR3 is CATSRESGRPPYNEQFF. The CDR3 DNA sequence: TGTGCCACCAGCAGAGAGAGCGGGAGGCCTCCTTACAATGAGCAGTTCTTC. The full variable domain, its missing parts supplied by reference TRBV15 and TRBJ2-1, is DAMVIQNPRYQVTQFGKPVTLSCSQTLNHNVMYWYQQKSSQAPKLLFHYYDKDFNNEADTPDNFQSRRPNTSFCFLDIRSPGLGDTAMYLCATSRESGRPPYNEQFFGPGTRLTVL.

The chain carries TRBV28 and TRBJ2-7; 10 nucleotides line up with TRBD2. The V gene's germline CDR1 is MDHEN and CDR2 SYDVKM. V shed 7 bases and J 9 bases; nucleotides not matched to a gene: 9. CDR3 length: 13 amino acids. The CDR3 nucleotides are TGTGCCAGCATCCCTCTAGCGGGAGTGGGGCAGTACTTC. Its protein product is CASIPLAGVGQYF.

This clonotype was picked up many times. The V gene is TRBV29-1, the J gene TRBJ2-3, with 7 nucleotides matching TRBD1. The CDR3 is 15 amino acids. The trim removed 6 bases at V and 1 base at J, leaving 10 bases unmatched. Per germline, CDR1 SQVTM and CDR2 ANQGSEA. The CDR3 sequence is CSVVADRRGTDTQYF. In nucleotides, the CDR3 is TGCAGCGTGGTTGCGGACAGGCGGGGCACAGATACGCAGTATTTT.

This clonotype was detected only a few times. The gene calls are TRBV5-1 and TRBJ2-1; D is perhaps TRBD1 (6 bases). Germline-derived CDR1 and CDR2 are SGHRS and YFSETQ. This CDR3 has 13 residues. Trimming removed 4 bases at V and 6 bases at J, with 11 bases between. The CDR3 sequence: CASSLMDSNEQFF. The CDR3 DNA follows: TGCGCCAGCAGCCTAATGGACAGCAATGAGCAGTTCTTC.

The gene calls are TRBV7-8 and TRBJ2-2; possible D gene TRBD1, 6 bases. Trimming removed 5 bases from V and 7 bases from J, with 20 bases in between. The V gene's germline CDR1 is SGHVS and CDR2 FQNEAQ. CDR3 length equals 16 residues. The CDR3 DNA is TGTGCCAGCAGCCCCCAGACAGGACCGGCCGGCGGGGAGCTGTTTTTT. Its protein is CASSPQTGPAGGELFF.

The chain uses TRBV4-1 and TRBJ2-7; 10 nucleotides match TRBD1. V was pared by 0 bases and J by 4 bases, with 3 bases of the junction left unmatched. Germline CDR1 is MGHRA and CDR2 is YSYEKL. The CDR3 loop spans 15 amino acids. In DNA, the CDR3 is TGCGCCAGCAGCCAAGACTGGACAGGGGGTTACGAGCAGTACTTC. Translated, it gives CASSQDWTGGYEQYF.

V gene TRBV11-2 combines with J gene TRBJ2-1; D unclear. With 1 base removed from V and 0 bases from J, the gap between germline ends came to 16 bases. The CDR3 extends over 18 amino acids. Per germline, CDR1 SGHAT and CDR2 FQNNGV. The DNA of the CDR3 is TGTGCCAGCAGCTTAGGACCGCCGGGCCTTGGCTCCTACAATGAGCAGTTCTTC. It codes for CASSLGPPGLGSYNEQFF.

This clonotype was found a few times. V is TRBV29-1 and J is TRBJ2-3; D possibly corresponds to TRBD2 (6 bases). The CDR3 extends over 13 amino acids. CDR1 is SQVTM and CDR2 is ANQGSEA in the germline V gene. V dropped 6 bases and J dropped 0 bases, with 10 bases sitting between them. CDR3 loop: CSVGGGSTDTQYF. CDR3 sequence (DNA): TGCAGCGTGGGGGGTGGGAGCACAGATACGCAGTATTTT.

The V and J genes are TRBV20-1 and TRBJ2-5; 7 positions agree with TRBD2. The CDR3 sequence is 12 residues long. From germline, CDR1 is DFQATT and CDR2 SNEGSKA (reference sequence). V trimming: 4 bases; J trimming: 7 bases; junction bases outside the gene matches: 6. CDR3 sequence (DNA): TGCAGTGCTAACCGGGGGGTAGGGACCCAGTACTTC. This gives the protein CSANRGVGTQYF.

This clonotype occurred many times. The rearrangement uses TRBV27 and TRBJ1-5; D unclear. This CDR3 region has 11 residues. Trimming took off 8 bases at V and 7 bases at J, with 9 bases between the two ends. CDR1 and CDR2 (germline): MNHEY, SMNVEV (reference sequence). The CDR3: CASGPAQPQHF. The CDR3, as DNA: TGTGCCAGCGGGCCGGCCCAGCCCCAGCATTTT.

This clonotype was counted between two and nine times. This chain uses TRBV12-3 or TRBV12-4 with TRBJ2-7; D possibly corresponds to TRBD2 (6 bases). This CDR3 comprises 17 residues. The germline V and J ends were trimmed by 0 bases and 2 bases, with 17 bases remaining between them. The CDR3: CASSLAASASSPYEQYF. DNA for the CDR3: TGTGCCAGCAGTTTAGCGGCTAGCGCGTCCAGCCCCTACGAGCAGTACTTC.

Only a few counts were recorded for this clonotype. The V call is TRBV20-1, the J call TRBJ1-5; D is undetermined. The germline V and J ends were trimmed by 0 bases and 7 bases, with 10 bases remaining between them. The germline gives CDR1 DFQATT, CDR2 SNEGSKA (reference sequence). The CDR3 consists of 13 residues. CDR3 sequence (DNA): TGCAGTGCTAGAGATAAGCAAGGCCAGCCCCAGCATTTT. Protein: CSARDKQGQPQHF.